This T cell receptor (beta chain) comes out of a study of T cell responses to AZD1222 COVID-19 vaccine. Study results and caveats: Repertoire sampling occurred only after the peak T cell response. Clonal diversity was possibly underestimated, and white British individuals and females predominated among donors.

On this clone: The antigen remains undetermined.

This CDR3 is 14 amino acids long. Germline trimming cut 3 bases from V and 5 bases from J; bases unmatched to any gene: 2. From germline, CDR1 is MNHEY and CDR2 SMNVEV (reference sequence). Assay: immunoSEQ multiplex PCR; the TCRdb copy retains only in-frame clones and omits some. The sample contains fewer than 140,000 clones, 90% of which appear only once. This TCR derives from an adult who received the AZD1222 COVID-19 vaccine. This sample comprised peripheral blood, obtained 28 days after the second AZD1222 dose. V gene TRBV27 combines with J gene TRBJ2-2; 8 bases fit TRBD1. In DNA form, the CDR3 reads TGTGCCAGCAGTTTTCAGGGGGCGACCGGGGAGCTGTTTTTT. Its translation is CASSFQGATGELFF.